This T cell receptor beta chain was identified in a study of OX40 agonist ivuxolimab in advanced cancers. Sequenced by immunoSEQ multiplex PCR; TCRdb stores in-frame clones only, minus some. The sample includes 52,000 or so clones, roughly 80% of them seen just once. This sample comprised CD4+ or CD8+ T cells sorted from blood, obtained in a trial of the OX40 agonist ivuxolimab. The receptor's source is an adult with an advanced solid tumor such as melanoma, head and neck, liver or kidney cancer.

The CDR3: CASSPTSPGTGDYGYTF. The DNA for the CDR3 is TGTGCCAGCTCACCCACAAGTCCCGGGACAGGGGACTATGGCTACACCTTC. The chain carries TRBV18 and TRBJ1-2; 10 bases match TRBD1. This CDR3 has 17 amino acids. J lost 3 bases, V lost 3 bases, and 10 bases had no gene match. Per germline, CDR1 KGHSH and CDR2 LQKENI. Combining the CDR3 with reference TRBV18 and TRBJ1-2 gives the whole variable domain NAGVMQNPRHLVRRRGQEARLRCSPMKGHSHVYWYRQLPEEGLKFMVYLQKENIIDESGMPKERFSAEFPKEGPSILRIQQVVRGDSAAYFCASSPTSPGTGDYGYTFGSGTRLTVV.